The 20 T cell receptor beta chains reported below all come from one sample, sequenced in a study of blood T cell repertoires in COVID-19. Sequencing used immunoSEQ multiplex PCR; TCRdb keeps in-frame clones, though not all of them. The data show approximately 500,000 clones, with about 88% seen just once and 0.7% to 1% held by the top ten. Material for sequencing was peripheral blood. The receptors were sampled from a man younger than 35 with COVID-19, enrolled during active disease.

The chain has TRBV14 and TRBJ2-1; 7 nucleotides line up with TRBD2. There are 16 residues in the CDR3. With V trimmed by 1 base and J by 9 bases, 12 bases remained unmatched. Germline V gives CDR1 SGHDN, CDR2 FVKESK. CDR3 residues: CASSQAWGRAEGEQFF. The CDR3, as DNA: TGTGCCAGCAGCCAAGCGTGGGGGAGGGCCGAGGGTGAGCAGTTCTTC.

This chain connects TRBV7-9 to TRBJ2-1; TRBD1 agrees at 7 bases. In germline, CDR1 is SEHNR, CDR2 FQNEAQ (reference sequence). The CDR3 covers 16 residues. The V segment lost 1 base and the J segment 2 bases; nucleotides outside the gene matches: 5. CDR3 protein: CASSLVRGGAYNEQFF. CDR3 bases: TGTGCCAGCAGCTTAGTGAGAGGGGGCGCCTACAATGAGCAGTTCTTC.

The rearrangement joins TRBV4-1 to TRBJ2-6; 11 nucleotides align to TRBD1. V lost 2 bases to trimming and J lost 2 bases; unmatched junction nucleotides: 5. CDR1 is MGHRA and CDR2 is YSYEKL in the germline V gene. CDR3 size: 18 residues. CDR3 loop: CASSQRTGGDTGANVLTF. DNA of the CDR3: TGCGCCAGCAGCCAAAGGACAGGGGGCGATACTGGGGCCAACGTCCTGACTTTC.

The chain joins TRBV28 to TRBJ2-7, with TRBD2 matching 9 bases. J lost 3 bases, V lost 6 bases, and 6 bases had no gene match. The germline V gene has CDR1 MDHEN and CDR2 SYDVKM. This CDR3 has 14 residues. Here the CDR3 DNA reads TGTGCCAGCAGGATTGGGCGGGAGGGCTACGAGCAGTACTTC. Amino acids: CASRIGREGYEQYF.

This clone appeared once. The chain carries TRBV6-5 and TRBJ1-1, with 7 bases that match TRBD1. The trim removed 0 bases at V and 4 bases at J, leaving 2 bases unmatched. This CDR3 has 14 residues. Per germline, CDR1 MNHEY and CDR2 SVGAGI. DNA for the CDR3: TGTGCCAGCAGTTACTCGTCAGGGGGCACTGAAGCTTTCTTT. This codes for CASSYSSGGTEAFF.

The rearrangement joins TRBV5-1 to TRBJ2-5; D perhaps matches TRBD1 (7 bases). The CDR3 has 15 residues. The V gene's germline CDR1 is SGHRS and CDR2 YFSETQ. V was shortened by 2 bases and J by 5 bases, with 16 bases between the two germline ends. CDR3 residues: CASSLTGAREETQYF. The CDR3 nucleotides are TGCGCCAGCAGCTTAACAGGGGCTCGGGAGGAGACCCAGTACTTC.

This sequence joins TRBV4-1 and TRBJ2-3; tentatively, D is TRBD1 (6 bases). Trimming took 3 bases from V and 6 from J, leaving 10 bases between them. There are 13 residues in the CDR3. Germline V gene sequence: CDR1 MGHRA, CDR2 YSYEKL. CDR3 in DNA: TGCGCCAGCAGCCAGGGGCAGGGGGATACGCAGTATTTT. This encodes CASSQGQGDTQYF.

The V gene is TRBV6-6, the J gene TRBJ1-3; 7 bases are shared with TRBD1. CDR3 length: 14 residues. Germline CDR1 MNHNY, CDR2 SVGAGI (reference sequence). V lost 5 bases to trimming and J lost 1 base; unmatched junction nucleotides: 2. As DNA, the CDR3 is TGTGCCAGCAGTGCAGGGGGTTCTGGAAACACCATATATTTT. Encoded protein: CASSAGGSGNTIYF.

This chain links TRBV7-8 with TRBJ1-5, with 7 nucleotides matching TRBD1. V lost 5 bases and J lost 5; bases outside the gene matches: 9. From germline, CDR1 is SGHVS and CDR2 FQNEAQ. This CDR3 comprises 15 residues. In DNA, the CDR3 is TGTGCCAGCAGCCCTAACACAGGGGCGGATCAGCCCCAGCATTTT. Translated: CASSPNTGADQPQHF.

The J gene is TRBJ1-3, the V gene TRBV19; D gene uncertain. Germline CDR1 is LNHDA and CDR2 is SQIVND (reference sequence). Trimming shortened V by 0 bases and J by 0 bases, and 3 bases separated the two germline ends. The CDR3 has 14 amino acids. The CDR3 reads CASSIDNSGNTIYF. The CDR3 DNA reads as TGTGCCAGTAGTATAGACAACTCTGGAAACACCATATATTTT.

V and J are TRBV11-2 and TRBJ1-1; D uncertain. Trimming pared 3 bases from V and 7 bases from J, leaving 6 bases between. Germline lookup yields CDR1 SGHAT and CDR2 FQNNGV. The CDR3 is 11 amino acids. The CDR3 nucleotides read TGTGCCAGCAGCTTGGAGGGTGAAGCTTTCTTT. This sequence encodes CASSLEGEAFF.

The CDR3: CASSYRQNTGELFF. CDR3 DNA: TGTGCCAGCAGTTACCGACAGAACACCGGGGAGCTGTTTTTT. V gene TRBV6-5 combines with J gene TRBJ2-2; no reliable D call. Germline V gene data show CDR1 as MNHEY and CDR2 as SVGAGI. Trimming left V 2 bases short and J 1 base short, with 5 bases between. The CDR3 is made up of 14 amino acids.

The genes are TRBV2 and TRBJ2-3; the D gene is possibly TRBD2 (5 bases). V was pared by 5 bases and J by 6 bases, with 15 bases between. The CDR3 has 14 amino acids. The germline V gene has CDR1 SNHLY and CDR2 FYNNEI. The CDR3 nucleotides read TGTGCCAGCAGTCTAGCTCAGGCCGTTGATACGCAGTATTTT. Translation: CASSLAQAVDTQYF.

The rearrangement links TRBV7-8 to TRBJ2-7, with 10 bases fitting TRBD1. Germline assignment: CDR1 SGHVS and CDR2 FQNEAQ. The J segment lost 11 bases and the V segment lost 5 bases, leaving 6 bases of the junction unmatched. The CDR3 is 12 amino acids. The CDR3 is CASSARDRGKYF. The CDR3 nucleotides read TGTGCCAGCAGCGCCCGGGACAGGGGAAAGTACTTC.

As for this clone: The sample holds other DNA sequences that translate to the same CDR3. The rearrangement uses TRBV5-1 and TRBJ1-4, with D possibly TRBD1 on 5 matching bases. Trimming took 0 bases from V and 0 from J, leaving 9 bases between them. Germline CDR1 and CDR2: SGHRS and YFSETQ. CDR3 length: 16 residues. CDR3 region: CASSLGRGTTNEKLFF. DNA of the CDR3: TGCGCCAGCAGCTTGGGCCGGGGGACAACTAATGAAAAACTGTTTTTT. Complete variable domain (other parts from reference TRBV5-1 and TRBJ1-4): KAGVTQTPRYLIKTRGQQVTLSCSPISGHRSVSWYQQTPGQGLQFLFEYFSETQRNKGNFPGRFSGRQFSNSRSEMNVSTLELGDSALYLCASSLGRGTTNEKLFFGSGTQLSVL.

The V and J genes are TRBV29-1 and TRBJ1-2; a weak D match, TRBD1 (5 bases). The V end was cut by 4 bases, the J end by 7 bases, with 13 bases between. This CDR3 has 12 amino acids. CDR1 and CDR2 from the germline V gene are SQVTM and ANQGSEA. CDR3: CSVVGEEVGYTF. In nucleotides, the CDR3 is TGCAGCGTTGTAGGGGAGGAGGTTGGCTACACCTTC.

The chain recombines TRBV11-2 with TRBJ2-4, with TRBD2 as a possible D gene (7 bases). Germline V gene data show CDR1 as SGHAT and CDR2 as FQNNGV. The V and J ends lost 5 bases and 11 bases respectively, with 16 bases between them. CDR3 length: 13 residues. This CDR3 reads CASSQGLGGVQYF. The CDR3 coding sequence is TGTGCCAGCAGCCAAGGACTAGGGGGTGTTCAGTACTTC.

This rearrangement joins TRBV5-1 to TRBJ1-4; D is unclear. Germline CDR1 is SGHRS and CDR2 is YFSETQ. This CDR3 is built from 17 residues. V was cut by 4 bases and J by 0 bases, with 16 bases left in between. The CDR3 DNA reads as TGCGCCAGCAGCCCGGGTCGGGATACTGCAACTAATGAAAAACTGTTTTTT. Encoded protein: CASSPGRDTATNEKLFF.

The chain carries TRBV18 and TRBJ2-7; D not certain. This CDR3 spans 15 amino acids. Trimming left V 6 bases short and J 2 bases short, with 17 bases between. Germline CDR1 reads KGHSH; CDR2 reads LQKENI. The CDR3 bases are TGTGCCAGCTCCCAAGGTTCCACTATTGCCTACGAGCAGTACTTC. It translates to CASSQGSTIAYEQYF.

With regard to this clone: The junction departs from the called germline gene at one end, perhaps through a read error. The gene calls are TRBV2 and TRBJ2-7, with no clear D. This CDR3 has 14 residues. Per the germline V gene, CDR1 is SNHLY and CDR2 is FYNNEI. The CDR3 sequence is CASSKAPAEHEQYF. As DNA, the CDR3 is TGTGCCAGCAGTAAAGCACCCGCCGAGCACGAGCAGTACTTC. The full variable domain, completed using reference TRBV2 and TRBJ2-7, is EPEVTQTPSHQVTQMGQEVILRCVPISNHLYFYWYRQILGQKVEFLVSFYNNEISEKSEIFDDQFSVERPDGSNFTLKIRSTKLEDSAMYFCASSKAPAEHEQYFGPGTRLTVT.